This TCR beta chain was profiled in a study of early T cells in non-severe SARS-CoV-2 infection. Study details: RNA in bulk from unsorted whole blood was sequenced, and chains were unpaired.

The CDR3 runs to 14 residues. Germline values: CDR1 MDHEN, CDR2 SYDVKM. V lost 5 bases to trimming and J lost 4 bases, with 15 bases between them. This clonotype was counted between two and nine times. The antigen is unknown. Unique molecular identifiers tagged individual cDNA molecules. TCRdb recomputed calls from the 5' RACE reads with MiXCR, one row per CDR3 protein. The sample has roughly 45,000 distinct CDR3 sequences, roughly 10% seen once; the top ten hold around a fifth. Findings of the study overall: VDJdb matching, biased toward anti-spike CD8 responses, missed private and CD4 specificities.

The origin of this receptor is an adult who was a healthcare worker with PCR-confirmed SARS-CoV-2 infection or an uninfected control (not recorded which). This sequence joins TRBV28 and TRBJ2-7; possibly TRBD1 for D (6 bases). Sequencing was carried out using whole blood. CDR3 sequence reads: CASSPRTVTYEQYF. The DNA of the CDR3 is TGTGCCAGCAGTCCCAGGACAGTCACTTACGAGCAGTACTTC. Full variable domain (outside the CDR3, taken from reference TRBV28 and TRBJ2-7): DVKVTQSSRYLVKRTGEKVFLECVQDMDHENMFWYRQDPGLGLRLIYFSYDVKMKEKGDIPEGYSVSREKKERFSLILESASTNQTSMYLCASSPRTVTYEQYFGPGTRLTVT.